The T cell receptor (beta chain) under discussion was sequenced for a study of T cell repertoires in cytomegalovirus infection. The CDR3 extends over 12 amino acids. V shed 8 bases, J shed 8 bases, and the junction held 7 bases outside the gene matches. Germline CDR1 LNHDA, CDR2 SQIVND (reference sequence). TCRdb reprocessed the reads via MiXCR and lists one record per CDR3 protein. Of 480,000 or so distinct CDR3 sequences in the sample, approximately 11% are singletons; the top ten hold 10%. The sequenced sample consisted of PBMCs. This chain joins TRBV19 and TRBJ1-2; TRBD1 matches 8 bases. The origin of this receptor is a human donor in good health (CMV status not recorded). Some clones in this sample may be carry-over from other donors' samples. The CDR3 protein is CASQDRARGYTF. As DNA, the CDR3 is TGTGCCAGTCAGGACAGGGCGCGAGGCTACACCTTC.